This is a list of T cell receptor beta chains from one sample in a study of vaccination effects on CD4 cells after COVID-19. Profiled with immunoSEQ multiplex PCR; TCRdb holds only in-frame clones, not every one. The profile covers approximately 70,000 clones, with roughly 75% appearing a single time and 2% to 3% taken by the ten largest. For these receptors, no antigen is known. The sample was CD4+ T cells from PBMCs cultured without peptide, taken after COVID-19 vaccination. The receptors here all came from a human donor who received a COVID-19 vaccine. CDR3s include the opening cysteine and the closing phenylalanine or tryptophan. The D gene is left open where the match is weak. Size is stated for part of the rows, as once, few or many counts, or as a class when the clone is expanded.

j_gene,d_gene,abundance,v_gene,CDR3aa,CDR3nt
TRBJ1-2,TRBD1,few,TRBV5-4,CASSEGDRGRLGYTF,TGTGCCAGCAGCGAAGGGGACAGGGGGCGTCTTGGCTACACCTTC
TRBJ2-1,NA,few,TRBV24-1,CATSDETGLNEQFF,TGTGCCACCAGTGACGAGACAGGCCTCAATGAGCAGTTCTTC
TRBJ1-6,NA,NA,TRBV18,CASSPLPRQVDSPLHF,TGTGCCAGCTCACCACTTCCCCGCCAGGTGGATTCACCCCTCCACTTT
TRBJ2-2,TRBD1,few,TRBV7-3,CASSPWTGKAGELFF,TGTGCCAGCAGCCCCTGGACAGGGAAGGCTGGGGAGCTGTTTTTT
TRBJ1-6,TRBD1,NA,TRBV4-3,CASSQGQGSPLHF,TGCGCCAGCAGCCAGGGACAGGGGTCACCCCTCCACTTT
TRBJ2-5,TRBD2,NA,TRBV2,CASTVTSGEETQYF,TGTGCCAGCACCGTGACTAGCGGGGAAGAGACCCAGTACTTC
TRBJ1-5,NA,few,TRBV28,CASGGTANQPQHF,TGTGCCAGCGGGGGGACTGCAAATCAGCCCCAGCATTTT
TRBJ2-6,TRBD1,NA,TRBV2,CASSRTGGGGANVLTF,TGTGCCAGCAGTAGAACAGGGGGCGGTGGGGCCAACGTCCTGACTTTC
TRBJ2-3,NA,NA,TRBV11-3,CASSGFGTDTQYF,TGTGCCAGCAGCGGTTTTGGTACGGATACGCAGTATTTT
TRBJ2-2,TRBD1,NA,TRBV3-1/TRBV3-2,CASSQNLGTGGNTGELFF,TGTGCCAGCAGCCAAAATCTGGGGACAGGGGGCAACACCGGGGAGCTGTTTTTT
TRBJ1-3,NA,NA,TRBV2,CASSGRGGLAAGNTIYF,TGTGCCAGCAGCGGCCGCGGGGGCCTGGCTGCTGGAAACACCATATATTTT
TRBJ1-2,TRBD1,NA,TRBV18,CASSPSTTGEDYGYTF,TGTGCCAGCTCACCATCGACGACAGGGGAGGACTATGGCTACACCTTC
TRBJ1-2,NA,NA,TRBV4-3,CASSRQMSYGYTF,TGCGCCAGCAGCCGTCAGATGTCCTATGGCTACACCTTC
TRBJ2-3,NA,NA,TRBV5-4,CASSSPGAMGPDTQYF,TGTGCCAGCAGCTCGCCCGGGGCCATGGGCCCAGATACGCAGTATTTT
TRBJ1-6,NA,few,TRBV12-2,CASRVENSPLHF,TGTGCAAGTCGCGTAGAGAATTCACCCCTCCACTTT
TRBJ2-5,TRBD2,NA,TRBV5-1,CASSAGTSGASRETQYF,TGCGCCAGCAGCGCCGGGACTAGCGGGGCAAGCCGAGAGACCCAGTACTTC
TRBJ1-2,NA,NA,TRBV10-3,CAINYGYTF,TGTGCCATTAACTATGGCTACACCTTC
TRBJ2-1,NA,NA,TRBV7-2,CASSSNPLTLYNEQFF,TGTGCCAGCAGCTCGAATCCTTTAACCCTCTACAATGAGCAGTTCTTC
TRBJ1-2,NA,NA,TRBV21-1,CASSKPEGEDYGYTF,TGTGCCAGCAGCAAACCCGAGGGCGAGGACTATGGCTACACCTTC
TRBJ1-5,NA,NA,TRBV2,CASSDSQGSNQPQHF,TGTGCCAGCAGTGACTCGCAGGGCAGCAATCAGCCCCAGCATTTT
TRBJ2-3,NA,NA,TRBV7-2,CASSFARGLDTQYF,TGTGCCAGCAGCTTTGCGCGGGGGCTAGATACGCAGTATTTT
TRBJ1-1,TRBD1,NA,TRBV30,CAWAADRDRTEAFF,TGTGCCTGGGCGGCCGACAGGGATCGCACTGAAGCTTTCTTT
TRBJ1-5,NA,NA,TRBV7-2,CASSLSSLTQPQHF,TGTGCCAGCAGCTTATCAAGCTTGACTCAGCCCCAGCATTTT
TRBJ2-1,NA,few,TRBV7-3,CASSGMQASSYNEQFF,TGTGCCAGCAGCGGGATGCAGGCGAGCTCCTACAATGAGCAGTTCTTC
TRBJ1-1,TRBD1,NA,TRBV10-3,CAIRGTGDTEAFF,TGTGCCATCAGGGGGACAGGGGACACTGAAGCTTTCTTT
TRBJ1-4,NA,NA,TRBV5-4,CASSSGTISEKLFF,TGTGCCAGCAGCTCCGGGACAATTTCTGAAAAACTGTTTTTT
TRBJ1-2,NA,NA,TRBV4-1,CASSQDMRETYGYTF,TGCGCCAGCAGCCAAGATATGCGGGAGACCTATGGCTACACCTTC
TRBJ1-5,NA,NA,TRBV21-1,CASRLDRDNLQPQHF,TGTGCCAGCAGATTGGACAGGGACAATCTCCAGCCCCAGCATTTT
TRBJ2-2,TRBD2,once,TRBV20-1,CSASRTSGGNTGELFF,TGCAGTGCTAGTCGAACTAGCGGGGGTAACACCGGGGAGCTGTTTTTT
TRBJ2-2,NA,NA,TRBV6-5,CASSYSGNTGELFF,TGTGCCAGCAGTTACTCGGGCAACACCGGGGAGCTGTTTTTT
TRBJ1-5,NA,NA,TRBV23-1,CASSQAEPGPEEPQHF,TGCGCCAGCAGTCAAGCCGAACCGGGCCCTGAGGAGCCCCAGCATTTT
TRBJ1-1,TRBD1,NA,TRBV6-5,CASRNAGTGSAEAFF,TGTGCCAGCAGAAACGCCGGGACAGGGAGCGCTGAAGCTTTCTTT
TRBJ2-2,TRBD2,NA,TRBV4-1,CASSQPSGNANTGELFF,TGCGCCAGCAGCCAACCTAGCGGGAACGCGAACACCGGGGAGCTGTTTTTT
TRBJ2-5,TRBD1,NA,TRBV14,CASSQDLRGRPDF,TGTGCCAGCAGCCAAGATCTTAGGGGGCGCCCCGACTTC
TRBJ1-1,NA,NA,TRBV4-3,CASSQDFVTLNTEAFF,TGCGCCAGCAGCCAAGATTTTGTCACTTTGAACACTGAAGCTTTCTTT
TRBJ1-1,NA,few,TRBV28,CASSFGPLNTEAFF,TGTGCCAGCAGTTTCGGGCCATTGAACACTGAAGCTTTCTTT
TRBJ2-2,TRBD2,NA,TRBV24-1,CATSDYSAGGAGELFF,TGTGCCACCAGTGATTATTCAGCGGGGGGGGCCGGGGAGCTGTTTTTT
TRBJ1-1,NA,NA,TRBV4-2,CASSPIAGKAFF,TGTGCCAGCAGCCCTATCGCGGGGAAAGCTTTCTTT
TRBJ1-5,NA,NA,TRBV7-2,CASSLSRNQPQHF,TGTGCCAGCAGCTTGTCGAGGAATCAGCCCCAGCATTTT
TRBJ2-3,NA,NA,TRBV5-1,CASSLYSITDTQYF,TGCGCCAGCAGCTTATACAGCATAACAGATACGCAGTATTTT
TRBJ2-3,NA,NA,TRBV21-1,CASSKAGQGTDTQYF,TGTGCCAGCAGCAAAGCCGGACAGGGCACAGATACGCAGTATTTT
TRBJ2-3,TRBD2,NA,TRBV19,CASSMTSGAYYGTQYF,TGTGCCAGTAGTATGACTAGCGGGGCCTACTACGGTACGCAGTATTTT
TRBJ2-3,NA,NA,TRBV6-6,CASSRVGGGGTDTQYF,TGTGCCAGCAGTAGGGTAGGGGGGGGAGGCACAGATACGCAGTATTTT
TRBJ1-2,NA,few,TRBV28,CASSKTVVDGYTF,TGTGCCAGCAGCAAGACGGTTGTGGATGGCTACACCTTC
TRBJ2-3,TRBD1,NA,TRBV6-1,CASSADREWSTDTQYF,TGTGCCAGCAGTGCTGACAGGGAATGGAGCACAGATACGCAGTATTTT
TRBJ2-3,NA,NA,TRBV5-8,CASSLYRSSTDTQYF,TGTGCCAGCAGCTTGTATCGGTCTAGCACAGATACGCAGTATTTT
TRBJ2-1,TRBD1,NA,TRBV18,CASSLTGQGVNEQFF,TGTGCCAGCTCATTGACGGGACAGGGGGTCAATGAGCAGTTCTTC
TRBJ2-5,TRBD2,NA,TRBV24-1,CATSDPTSGGAFGETQYF,TGTGCCACCAGTGATCCAACTAGCGGGGGGGCCTTTGGAGAGACCCAGTACTTC
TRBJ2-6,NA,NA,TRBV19,CASSLYGVGIPNF,TGTGCCAGTAGTCTGTATGGGGTGGGGATTCCAAATTTC
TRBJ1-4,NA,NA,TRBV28,CASKQRREKLFF,TGTGCCAGCAAACAGAGACGGGAAAAACTGTTTTTT